What follows are 22 T cell receptor beta chains derived from one specimen sequenced in a study of cytomegalovirus exposure and HLA in healthy donors (dated by TCRdb to about 2017). Library method: the immunoSEQ multiplex PCR assay. For the multiplex PCR, a mixture combining 60 forward primers for TCR Vbeta segments and 13 reverse primers for TCR Jbeta segments was used. TCRdb limited this immuneACCESS table to in-frame rearrangements with V and J called. A share of clones is missing; checked studies link under half to unresolved V genes, and the rest is unexplained. Counted in this sample were 96,000 or so clones; roughly 74% of them appeared once. 13% to 15% of the sample comes from the top ten. Source material: PBMCs. The origin of the receptors is a woman between 65 and 79 years old in good health and CMV-seropositive.

This clone appeared once. This chain connects TRBV28 to TRBJ2-6, with unresolved D. Trimming pared 4 bases from V and 0 bases from J, leaving 10 bases between. This CDR3 spans 16 amino acids. Germline loops: CDR1 MDHEN, CDR2 SYDVKM. Here the CDR3 reads CASSSRGLSGANVLTF. For the CDR3, the DNA is TGTGCCAGCAGTTCCCGCGGCCTCTCTGGGGCCAACGTCCTGACTTTC.

This clone was counted once. V gene TRBV21-1 combines with J gene TRBJ1-1. TRBV21-1 is labeled a pseudogene. The length of the CDR3 is 15 residues. The CDR3 sequence is CASSPIPGGSTEAFF. CDR3 coding DNA: TGTGCCAGCAGCCCCATCCCGGGCGGGAGCACTGAAGCTTTCTTT.

The rearrangement joins TRBV5-1 to TRBJ1-4, with D tentatively TRBD1 (5 bases). The germline V and J ends were trimmed by 5 bases and 6 bases, with 14 bases remaining between them. CDR1 is SGHRS and CDR2 is YFSETQ in the germline V gene. This CDR3 has 14 residues. The CDR3 DNA follows: TGCGCCAGCAGAACCCAGGGTTTGGATGAAAAACTGTTTTTT. It encodes CASRTQGLDEKLFF.

About this clone: Other nucleotide sequences in the sample specify the same CDR3. The rearrangement joins TRBV9 to TRBJ2-5; unclear D gene. CDR1 is SGDLS and CDR2 is YYNGEE in the germline V gene. The CDR3 consists of 14 residues. V was cut by 0 bases and J by 1 base, with 7 bases left in between. In nucleotides, the CDR3 is TGTGCCAGCAGCGTAGGAACAGCCCAAGAGACCCAGTACTTC. Translating it yields CASSVGTAQETQYF.

V is TRBV28 and J is TRBJ1-5; the D gene is possibly TRBD1 (5 bases). Germline CDR1 is MDHEN and CDR2 is SYDVKM. The CDR3 spans 13 residues. V was cut by 3 bases and J by 6 bases, with 9 bases left in between. The chain's CDR3 is CASSLGEGQPQHF. Written as DNA, the CDR3 is TGTGCCAGCAGTTTGGGGGAGGGTCAGCCCCAGCATTTT. The full variable domain, completed using reference TRBV28 and TRBJ1-5, is DVKVTQSSRYLVKRTGEKVFLECVQDMDHENMFWYRQDPGLGLRLIYFSYDVKMKEKGDIPEGYSVSREKKERFSLILESASTNQTSMYLCASSLGEGQPQHFGDGTRLSIL.

The rearrangement joins TRBV11-2 to TRBJ1-3; 9 nucleotides agree with TRBD1. The CDR3 covers 18 residues. The germline CDR1 and CDR2 sequences are SGHAT and FQNNGV. Trimming cost V 4 bases and J 0 bases; bases outside gene matches: 10. CDR3: CASSYGQGPPRSGNTIYF. DNA for the CDR3: TGTGCCAGCAGCTACGGACAGGGGCCCCCTCGCTCTGGAAACACCATATATTTT.

The gene calls are TRBV19 and TRBJ1-2; D gene uncertain. The germline V gene has CDR1 LNHDA and CDR2 SQIVND (reference sequence). The germline V and J ends were trimmed by 5 bases and 7 bases, with 8 bases remaining between them. The CDR3 covers 11 residues. CDR3 bases: TGTGCCAGTAGTGCCTCGGGTGGCTACACCTTC. It codes for CASSASGGYTF.

The sample holds one count of this clone. The chain couples TRBV28 to TRBJ1-6; 9 bases align to TRBD1. The CDR3 runs to 14 residues. Trimming at V came to 6 bases and at J to 10 bases, leaving 7 bases not matched to a gene. The germline gives CDR1 MDHEN, CDR2 SYDVKM. The DNA of the CDR3 is TGTGCCAGCAGCCTCGACAGGGGGTCCTCACCCCTCCACTTT. Amino acids: CASSLDRGSSPLHF.

This chain joins TRBV11-3 and TRBJ2-1, with 13 bases matching TRBD2. J gave up 4 bases and V 1 base, and 1 base lay outside the gene matches. The CDR3 is 16 amino acids. The germline V gene has CDR1 SGHNT and CDR2 YENEEA. The CDR3 sequence is CASSLGGLAGYNEQFF. CDR3 DNA sequence: TGTGCCAGCAGCTTAGGGGGACTAGCGGGATACAATGAGCAGTTCTTC.

This chain links TRBV5-1 with TRBJ2-6, with D possibly TRBD1 on 6 matching bases. The CDR3 extends over 17 amino acids. Germline V gene lookup returns CDR1 SGHRS and CDR2 YFSETQ. The V end lost 3 bases, the J end lost 0 bases, and 13 bases lay between the germline ends. This CDR3 reads CASSWGRDISGANVLTF. CDR3 sequence (DNA): TGCGCCAGCAGCTGGGGACGGGACATCTCTGGGGCCAACGTCCTGACTTTC.

The chain has TRBV5-1 and TRBJ2-1, with 7 bases lining up with TRBD2. J gave up 9 bases and V 6 bases, and 9 bases lay outside the gene matches. Germline lookup yields CDR1 SGHRS and CDR2 YFSETQ. The CDR3 sequence is 13 residues long. CDR3 region: CASTWTGGVEQFF. CDR3 coding DNA: TGCGCCAGCACTTGGACTGGGGGGGTTGAGCAGTTCTTC.

The chain links TRBV4-1 to TRBJ2-3; perhaps TRBD2 as D (7 bases). Germline values: CDR1 MGHRA, CDR2 YSYEKL. V lost 8 bases and J lost 2, with 14 bases in between. The length of the CDR3 is 14 residues. CDR3 protein: CASGGGGLTDTQYF. DNA for the CDR3: TGCGCCAGCGGAGGCGGGGGCCTCACAGATACGCAGTATTTT.

This clone is a singleton in its sample. This chain connects TRBV19 to TRBJ1-5, with a possible D match to TRBD1 (6 bases). CDR1 and CDR2 (germline): LNHDA, SQIVND (reference sequence). This CDR3 contains 15 residues. The V end was cut by 1 base, the J end by 7 bases, with 14 bases between. DNA for the CDR3: TGTGCCAGTAGTATAGTGGGGGGGGCAGGACAGCCCCAGCATTTT. Translated, it gives CASSIVGGAGQPQHF.

CDR3 nucleotides: TGTGCCAGCCGGCTAGGGGTTGGTTCACCCCTCCACTTT. Protein: CASRLGVGSPLHF. The gene calls are TRBV7-8 and TRBJ1-6; a possible D gene is TRBD1 (5 bases). Germline CDR1 SGHVS, CDR2 FQNEAQ. The ends were cut back, 8 bases at V and 9 bases at J, with 14 bases in the middle. The CDR3 sequence is 13 residues long.

The chain carries TRBV2 and TRBJ2-1, with TRBD1 as a possible D gene (5 bases). This CDR3 comprises 13 residues. The V end was cut by 6 bases, the J end by 9 bases, with 15 bases between. Germline-derived CDR1 and CDR2 are SNHLY and FYNNEI. The CDR3 protein is CASSGLKTVEQFF. The CDR3 DNA follows: TGTGCCAGCAGCGGGCTGAAGACAGTTGAGCAGTTCTTC. Filled out from reference TRBV2 and TRBJ2-1, the complete variable domain reads EPEVTQTPSHQVTQMGQEVILRCVPISNHLYFYWYRQILGQKVEFLVSFYNNEISEKSEIFDDQFSVERPDGSNFTLKIRSTKLEDSAMYFCASSGLKTVEQFFGPGTRLTVL.

This clone appeared a few times. The chain joins TRBV5-1 to TRBJ2-3; no definite D call. V was clipped by 5 bases and J by 0 bases, with 10 bases between them. The CDR3 runs to 14 residues. Germline-derived CDR1 and CDR2 are SGHRS and YFSETQ. This CDR3 reads CASSRNPSTDTQYF. The CDR3 DNA is TGCGCCAGCAGTAGAAATCCTAGCACAGATACGCAGTATTTT.

This rearrangement joins TRBV19 to TRBJ2-3; TRBD2 is a possible D gene (6 bases). V was shortened by 3 bases and J by 2 bases, with 12 bases between the two germline ends. Looked up from germline, CDR1 is LNHDA and CDR2 is SQIVND (reference sequence). There are 15 residues in the CDR3. This CDR3 is CASSISSGPTDTQYF. CDR3 sequence (DNA): TGTGCCAGTAGTATCAGTAGCGGACCCACAGATACGCAGTATTTT.

The V and J genes are TRBV5-1 and TRBJ2-4, with D maybe TRBD1 (7 bases). The germline V gene has CDR1 SGHRS and CDR2 YFSETQ. Trimming shortened V by 0 bases and J by 3 bases, and 13 bases separated the two germline ends. The CDR3 extends over 16 amino acids. CDR3 in DNA: TGCGCCAGCAGCTTGGCCAGGGGGGAGCTCAAAAACATTCAGTACTTC. As protein: CASSLARGELKNIQYF.

This clone was seen a single time. The chain recombines TRBV5-1 with TRBJ2-5; no clear D. Germline V gene sequence: CDR1 SGHRS, CDR2 YFSETQ. The CDR3 has 14 residues. Trimming took 3 bases from V and 1 from J, leaving 10 bases between them. DNA of the CDR3: TGCGCCAGCAGCTGGGCTCAGATCCAAGAGACCCAGTACTTC. This gives the protein CASSWAQIQETQYF.

The V call is TRBV5-1, the J call TRBJ2-6, with 7 bases identical to TRBD1. CDR1 SGHRS and CDR2 YFSETQ come from the germline V gene. This CDR3 spans 13 amino acids. The trim removed 4 bases at V and 8 bases at J, leaving 3 bases unmatched. DNA for the CDR3: TGCGCCAGCAGCGCACAGGGGACCAACGTCCTGACTTTC. Protein product: CASSAQGTNVLTF. The variable domain in full, completed from reference TRBV5-1 and TRBJ2-6, reads KAGVTQTPRYLIKTRGQQVTLSCSPISGHRSVSWYQQTPGQGLQFLFEYFSETQRNKGNFPGRFSGRQFSNSRSEMNVSTLELGDSALYLCASSAQGTNVLTFGAGSRLTVL.

V and J are TRBV27 and TRBJ2-5, with D uncertain. The J call may not be correct, given that the DNA end is closer to TRBJ2-7. The CDR3 is 16 amino acids. In germline, CDR1 is MNHEY, CDR2 SMNVEV (reference sequence). The CDR3 protein is CASSSPVSKSSYEQYF. The CDR3 DNA reads as TGTGCCAGCAGTTCCCCGGTTAGCAAGAGCTCCTACGAGCAGTACTTC.

V is TRBV6-5 and J is TRBJ2-7; D perhaps matches TRBD1 (7 bases). V was shortened by 5 bases and J by 7 bases, with 15 bases between the two germline ends. Germline V gene data show CDR1 as MNHEY and CDR2 as SVGAGI. The length of the CDR3 is 13 residues. DNA for the CDR3: TGTGCCAGCAGTCCCCAGGGGGGACGGGAGCAGTACTTC. Its translation: CASSPQGGREQYF.